These T cell receptor beta chains were read from a single sample in a study of B cell selection in AIRE deficiency. Some clones are missing from TCRdb's copy, which holds only in-frame ones; the method was immunoSEQ multiplex PCR. The table shows some 24,000 clones, with around 97% occurring only once. Sequencing was carried out using conventional CD4+ T cells sorted from PBMCs. These receptors were taken from a human donor with AIRE deficiency. Both conserved end residues are part of each CDR3. D genes are given only for firm matches. Clone size, where shown, is once, few, many, or a class for clones that have expanded.

cdr3_nt	cdr3_aa	clone_size	v_call	j_call	d_call
TGTGCCAGCAGCTTTAGCGGATCCGACGGGGAGACCCAGTACTTC	CASSFSGSDGETQYF	.	TRBV7-6	TRBJ2-5	.
TGTGCCAGCAGCGTCTCCGGGACAGGGGACAACGAGCAGTACTTC	CASSVSGTGDNEQYF	.	TRBV7-9	TRBJ2-7	TRBD1
TGTGCCAGCAGCTTAGGGGCAAGAAATGAGCAGTTCTTC	CASSLGARNEQFF	.	TRBV7-8	TRBJ2-1	.
TGTGCCAGCTCTCCGGGACAGGGATTCGATAATTCACCCCTCCACTTT	CASSPGQGFDNSPLHF	.	TRBV2	TRBJ1-6	TRBD1
TGTGCCACAGCCCCGGCCAGGGTCGGTGAAAAACTGTTTTTT	CATAPARVGEKLFF	.	TRBV28	TRBJ1-4	.
TGTGCCAGCAGTGATTCGCCCAGGGGCCAATACGAGCAGTACTTC	CASSDSPRGQYEQYF	.	TRBV6-1	TRBJ2-7	.
TGTGCCAGCAGTTTAATCAGCGGGGGAAACGCTGAAGCTTTCTTT	CASSLISGGNAEAFF	.	TRBV27	TRBJ1-1	.
TGTGCCAGCAGTTACTGGGGCAGATACAATGAGCAGTTCTTC	CASSYWGRYNEQFF	.	TRBV6-5	TRBJ2-1	.
TGTGCCAGCAGCTTAGGAGGGAGGTCCTACAATGAGCAGTTCTTC	CASSLGGRSYNEQFF	.	TRBV7-6	TRBJ2-1	.
TGTGCCAGCAGCGTGGTGGGGAGAGGCAATGAGCAGTTCTTC	CASSVVGRGNEQFF	.	TRBV9	TRBJ2-1	.
TGTGCCAGCAGCAGACTACCCTACGAGCAGTACTTC	CASSRLPYEQYF	.	TRBV6-1	TRBJ2-7	.
TGTGCCAGCAGTTACAGGCCGACTAGCGGGACTTACGAGCAGTACTTC	CASSYRPTSGTYEQYF	.	TRBV6-5	TRBJ2-7	TRBD2
TGTGCCAGCAGTTCAGCCCAGGGGGCCGTGATCTATGGCTACACCTTC	CASSSAQGAVIYGYTF	.	TRBV27	TRBJ1-2	TRBD1
TGTGCCAGCAGCTCCGGAGGGACGGGATACTTAGATACGCAGTATTTT	CASSSGGTGYLDTQYF	.	TRBV16	TRBJ2-3	.
TGTGCCTGGAGTCGGTTCTCTAGCGGGAGGACCGGGGAGCTGTTTTTT	CAWSRFSSGRTGELFF	.	TRBV30	TRBJ2-2	TRBD2
TGCGCCAGCAGCTTGGAAGGGGGGCAAGGATACGAGCAGTACTTC	CASSLEGGQGYEQYF	.	TRBV5-1	TRBJ2-7	.
TGTGCCAGCTTTGGGGCCGGGCCGTCCTACGAGCAGTACTTC	CASFGAGPSYEQYF	.	TRBV6-1	TRBJ2-7	.
TGTGCCAGCAGCTTAGACTCGTCACCCTACTACGAGCAGTACTTC	CASSLDSSPYYEQYF	.	TRBV11-2	TRBJ2-7	.
TGTGCCAGCAAGAAGTGGGGCGCCGACTATGGCTACACCTTC	CASKKWGADYGYTF	once	TRBV5-4	TRBJ1-2	.
TGTGCCAGCAGCTTGCAGGGGCGGAACACTGAAGCTTTCTTT	CASSLQGRNTEAFF	.	TRBV7-9	TRBJ1-1	.
TGTGCCAGCAGCACCCGGACAGGGATGGCGAACACTGAAGCTTTCTTT	CASSTRTGMANTEAFF	.	TRBV13	TRBJ1-1	TRBD1
TGTGCCTGGAGTTTGCCAGTCTCTAACTATGGCTACACCTTC	CAWSLPVSNYGYTF	.	TRBV30	TRBJ1-2	.